The rows below give T cell receptor beta chains drawn from one sample of a study of T-cell reconstitution after alpha-beta-depleted transplantation in children. TCRdb redid the calling of the PCR reads with MiXCR, one entry per CDR3 protein. The sample yields some 150,000 distinct CDR3 sequences, around 9% seen once. The input for sequencing was PBMCs, mostly from graft donor cells, taken 180 days after TCRalphabeta/CD19-depleted stem cell transplant. All receptors come from a female patient between 2 and 15 years old who had a stem cell transplant for congenital amegakaryocytic thrombocytopenia, so the T cells may come from the graft donor. The CDR3 runs from the conserved cysteine through the conserved F or W. A D gene is named only where the DNA matches it firmly. Some rows have no size entry. The others give once, few or many, or a class for an expanded clone.

-	-	TRBV3-1	TRBJ2-1	CASSSPGTRGHEQFF	TGTGCCAGCAGCTCTCCCGGGACACGAGGTCATGAGCAGTTCTTC
-	many	TRBV5-1	TRBJ1-2	CASSRTADYGYTF	TGCGCCAGCAGTCGGACAGCCGACTATGGCTACACCTTC
-	many	TRBV5-1	TRBJ2-2	CASTGDSSNTGELFF	TGCGCCAGCACAGGGGACTCTTCGAACACCGGGGAGCTGTTTTTT
TRBD2	-	TRBV20-1	TRBJ2-7	CSPWGTSGYEQYF	TGCAGTCCCTGGGGGACTAGCGGCTACGAGCAGTACTTC
-	few	TRBV19	TRBJ2-7	CASSIVFPAVYEQYF	TGTGCCAGTAGTATAGTTTTTCCGGCAGTCTACGAGCAGTACTTC
-	many	TRBV5-1	TRBJ2-7	CASSLVLAGAHEQYF	TGCGCCAGCAGCTTGGTTTTGGCAGGGGCCCACGAGCAGTACTTC
-	many	TRBV10-3	TRBJ2-6	CAISETVVVGSGANVLTF	TGTGCCATCAGTGAAACGGTAGTCGTGGGCTCTGGGGCCAACGTCCTGACTTTC
TRBD2	many	TRBV5-8	TRBJ2-2	CASSWGGTSPEELFF	TGTGCCAGCAGCTGGGGTGGGACTAGTCCCGAGGAGCTGTTTTTT
TRBD2	many	TRBV5-1	TRBJ2-1	CASSHRTSVYEQFF	TGCGCCAGCAGCCATAGGACTAGCGTTTATGAGCAGTTCTTC
-	many	TRBV6-1	TRBJ2-7	CASSETASYEQYF	TGTGCCAGCAGTGAAACAGCGTCCTACGAGCAGTACTTC
-	many	TRBV4-3	TRBJ2-2	CASSHEGVPTGELFF	TGCGCCAGCAGCCACGAGGGGGTACCCACCGGGGAGCTGTTTTTT
TRBD2	many	TRBV29-1	TRBJ2-7	CSVVVGLAGGEQYF	TGCAGCGTTGTGGTTGGACTAGCGGGAGGCGAGCAGTACTTC
-	few	TRBV9	TRBJ1-2	CASSVVSWTERGYGYTF	TGTGCCAGCAGCGTAGTTTCTTGGACTGAGAGAGGCTATGGCTACACCTTC
TRBD1	many	TRBV5-5	TRBJ1-4	CASSLGPWTGSNEKLFF	TGTGCCAGCAGCTTGGGACCCTGGACAGGCAGTAATGAAAAACTGTTTTTT
TRBD1	-	TRBV25-1	TRBJ2-2	CASGQTGGPNTGELFF	TGTGCCAGCGGACAAACAGGGGGCCCGAACACCGGGGAGCTGTTTTTT
-	many	TRBV2	TRBJ2-7	CASTWGAGGRFYEQYF	TGTGCCAGCACCTGGGGGGCAGGGGGACGGTTCTACGAGCAGTACTTC
TRBD1	many	TRBV7-9	TRBJ1-6	CASSESRGQGTTPLHF	TGTGCCAGCAGCGAATCACGGGGACAGGGCACTACACCCCTCCACTTT
-	few	TRBV11-2	TRBJ2-4	CASSPIPRGKNIQYF	TGTGCCAGCAGCCCGATCCCGCGAGGCAAAAACATTCAGTACTTC
TRBD1	many	TRBV7-2	TRBJ2-3	CASSSRDRSTDTQYF	TGTGCCAGCAGCTCCCGGGACAGGAGCACAGATACGCAGTATTTT
-	many	TRBV14	TRBJ2-7	CASSQGDSYEQYF	TGTGCCAGCAGCCAGGGGGACTCCTACGAGCAGTACTTC
TRBD1	many	TRBV4-1	TRBJ2-7	CASSHRTGDPLEQYF	TGCGCCAGCAGCCACCGGACAGGGGACCCTCTCGAGCAGTACTTC
-	many	TRBV5-1	TRBJ1-4	CASSLASTGQANEKLFF	TGCGCCAGCAGCTTGGCCTCGACGGGACAAGCTAATGAAAAACTGTTTTTT
-	few	TRBV7-3	TRBJ2-3	CASSPGKSDTQYF	TGTGCCAGCAGCCCCGGTAAATCAGATACGCAGTATTTT
-	-	TRBV10-3	TRBJ1-2	CAISETDNNYGYTF	TGTGCCATCAGTGAAACCGACAATAACTATGGCTACACCTTC
TRBD1	-	TRBV20-1	TRBJ2-7	CSARRLGQGNYEQYF	TGCAGTGCTAGACGACTGGGACAGGGGAACTACGAGCAGTACTTC
-	few	TRBV11-2	TRBJ2-7	CASSLDLLGAGEQYF	TGTGCCAGCAGCTTAGATCTCCTTGGGGCGGGTGAGCAGTACTTC
-	-	TRBV29-1	TRBJ2-5	CSVSQITGETQYF	TGCAGCGTTTCCCAGATTACAGGGGAGACCCAGTACTTC
-	many	TRBV5-1	TRBJ1-5	CASSLGQNSNQPQHF	TGCGCCAGCAGCTTGGGACAGAATTCCAATCAGCCCCAGCATTTT
TRBD1	-	TRBV29-1	TRBJ2-7	CSVARTGGAYEQYF	TGCAGCGTTGCTAGGACAGGGGGGGCCTACGAGCAGTACTTC
-	many	TRBV27	TRBJ2-7	CASSYTGVSGPYEQYF	TGTGCCAGCAGCTACACAGGGGTAAGCGGGCCCTACGAGCAGTACTTC
-	-	TRBV5-1	TRBJ2-1	CASSLFLGSSYNEQFF	TGCGCCAGCAGCTTGTTTCTGGGGAGCTCCTACAATGAGCAGTTCTTC
-	many	TRBV6-1	TRBJ2-2	CASSLRGGELFF	TGTGCCAGCAGCCTTAGGGGAGGGGAGCTGTTTTTT
TRBD2	many	TRBV5-1	TRBJ2-1	CASNIAPRGAGVF	TGCGCCAGCAATATAGCCCCCCGAGGAGCGGGGGTCTTC
-	-	TRBV5-6	TRBJ2-7	CASSRPYEQYF	TGTGCCAGCAGCCGTCCCTACGAGCAGTACTTC
TRBD2	many	TRBV12-3/TRBV12-4	TRBJ2-1	CASSRSGGVFSEQFF	TGTGCCAGCAGTCGTAGCGGGGGGGTCTTTAGTGAGCAGTTCTTC
-	-	TRBV4-3	TRBJ2-1	CASSQGGPGVGDEQFF	TGCGCCAGCAGCCAAGGGGGACCGGGAGTTGGCGATGAGCAGTTCTTC
-	many	TRBV29-1	TRBJ2-5	CSVAPRLQETQYF	TGCAGCGTTGCCCCTCGGCTTCAAGAGACCCAGTACTTC
-	many	TRBV5-1	TRBJ1-1	CASSSEQGITEAFF	TGCGCCAGCAGCTCAGAACAGGGTATCACTGAAGCTTTCTTT
-	many	TRBV3-1	TRBJ1-2	CASSLGRATFYGYTF	TGTGCCAGCAGCCTAGGCCGGGCCACATTTTATGGCTACACCTTC
-	few	TRBV7-2	TRBJ1-6	CASSLNRAALHF	TGTGCCAGCAGCTTAAACAGGGCGGCCCTCCACTTT
TRBD1	medium-sized	TRBV5-1	TRBJ1-6	CASSRGQGAGGSPLHF	TGCGCCAGCAGCAGGGGACAGGGAGCAGGTGGTTCACCCCTCCACTTT
-	many	TRBV2	TRBJ2-7	CASSAETYEQYF	TGTGCCAGCAGCGCAGAAACCTACGAGCAGTACTTC
-	-	TRBV7-2	TRBJ1-4	CASSFRGRDEKLFF	TGTGCCAGCAGCTTCCGGGGGCGCGATGAAAAACTGTTTTTT
-	many	TRBV5-4	TRBJ2-4	CASSSRGLKNIQYF	TGTGCCAGCAGCTCGCGGGGTCTCAAAAACATTCAGTACTTC
TRBD1	-	TRBV12-3/TRBV12-4	TRBJ2-3	CASSGTEWGTDTQYF	TGTGCCAGCAGCGGGACAGAATGGGGCACAGATACGCAGTATTTT
-	-	TRBV29-1	TRBJ2-3	CSVGSVTSTDTQYF	TGCAGCGTTGGAAGCGTAACTAGCACAGATACGCAGTATTTT
TRBD2	many	TRBV5-5	TRBJ2-7	CASSLGLANYEQYF	TGTGCCAGCAGCTTGGGACTAGCCAACTACGAGCAGTACTTC
TRBD2	many	TRBV20-1	TRBJ2-1	CSAQRTSGVYNEQFF	TGCAGTGCCCAGAGGACTAGCGGGGTCTACAATGAGCAGTTCTTC
TRBD2	-	TRBV28	TRBJ2-5	CASSLGAGGRDTQYF	TGTGCCAGCAGTTTAGGAGCGGGGGGCCGAGATACCCAGTACTTC
-	many	TRBV6-1	TRBJ1-4	CASSAVDATNEKLFF	TGTGCCAGCAGTGCCGTCGACGCAACTAATGAAAAACTGTTTTTT
TRBD2	few	TRBV12-3/TRBV12-4	TRBJ2-1	CASSLIGLAGGDAYNEQFF	TGTGCCAGCAGTTTGATAGGTCTAGCGGGGGGGGACGCCTACAATGAGCAGTTCTTC
-	-	TRBV20-1	TRBJ1-2	CSASGDGATYGYTF	TGCAGTGCTAGCGGGGACGGAGCTACCTATGGCTACACCTTC
TRBD1	many	TRBV6-5	TRBJ2-7	CASSYAGQGFEQYF	TGTGCCAGCAGTTACGCGGGACAGGGTTTCGAGCAGTACTTC
-	many	TRBV20-1	TRBJ1-4	CSAPTNEKLFF	TGCAGTGCTCCTACCAATGAAAAACTGTTTTTT
-	-	TRBV20-1	TRBJ1-2	CSARFGQIYGYTF	TGCAGTGCTAGATTCGGACAGATATATGGCTACACCTTC